This T cell receptor (beta chain) was observed in a study of persistence of HIV-infected CD4 T cells. Germline assignment: CDR1 MNHEY and CDR2 SVGAGI. The germline V and J ends were trimmed by 5 bases and 0 bases, with 11 bases remaining between them. The CDR3 length is 15 residues. With regard to this clone: Its specificity is unknown.

An overlapping HIV-1 Gag peptide pool stimulated these cells at 0.95 to 1 ug/peptide/mL. Sorting selected CD4+ T cells upregulating both CD40 ligand and CD69. Sequencing used immunoSEQ version 4 in survey mode. Repertoires were generated with immunoSEQ multiplex PCR, while TCRdb's copy carries only in-frame clones and drops some. This table has tens of thousands of clones, roughly 71% appearing once. The sequence came from an adult man with HIV who was CMV-seropositive. The chain carries TRBV6-5 and TRBJ1-5; a weak D match, TRBD1 (6 bases). Sample: CD4+ T cells sorted from PBMCs after approximately 19-hour stimulation, taken from a patient who received antiretroviral therapy. The DNA of the CDR3 is TGTGCCAGCAGTCAGGGAGGGGGTAGCAATCAGCCCCAGCATTTT. Translated: CASSQGGGSNQPQHF.